A selection of T cell receptor beta chains follows, all from one sample in a study of CD8 T cells in ankylosing spondylitis. TCRdb fed the 5' RACE reads into MiXCR, producing one record per CDR3 protein. Seen here are approximately 250,000 distinct CDR3 sequences, roughly a tenth observed once, and the top ten hold less than 3%. The sequenced sample was blood, either unsorted or a sorted T cell fraction (not recorded which). Every receptor here comes from a male donor with ankylosing spondylitis or in good health (not recorded which). The CDR3 runs from the conserved cysteine through the conserved F or W. The order of the fields is V gene, clone size, CDR3 length, D gene, J gene, CDR3 protein. The D gene is left open where the match is weak. Clone size is stated in some rows and not others, as once, few, many or a class when expanded.

TRBV15	many	15	-	TRBJ2-3	CATSKRGGGPDTQYF
TRBV19	-	15	-	TRBJ1-3	CATPIGGTTGNTIYF
TRBV7-2	many	15	TRBD2	TRBJ2-5	CASSFQRGAGETQYF
TRBV2	many	14	-	TRBJ2-6	CASTGTPGANVLTF
TRBV10-3	many	16	-	TRBJ1-2	CAISEAGGRGDYGYTF
TRBV12-3/TRBV12-4	many	15	TRBD2	TRBJ2-7	CASSRGTSGPYEQYF
TRBV4-2	-	15	-	TRBJ1-1	CASSQPGAGKTEAFF
TRBV27	many	14	-	TRBJ1-2	CASSPRTMGSGYTF
TRBV5-1	many	14	-	TRBJ2-7	CASSLDTNPYEQYF
TRBV12-3/TRBV12-4	many	17	-	TRBJ2-6	CASSPDLGYSGANVLTF
TRBV10-2	-	14	TRBD2	TRBJ2-3	CASTAGDRTDTQYF
TRBV10-3	many	18	TRBD1	TRBJ2-6	CAISGTGYFYSGANVLTF
TRBV29-1	many	11	-	TRBJ2-6	CSVGEANVLTF
TRBV10-3	many	16	TRBD1	TRBJ2-2	CAISGTGHEDTGELFF
TRBV20-1	many	15	TRBD2	TRBJ2-2	CSAYNLAGGAGELFF
TRBV27	many	13	-	TRBJ2-7	CASSLLRGYEQYF
TRBV14	few	18	TRBD2	TRBJ2-1	CASSPSPQTSGGYNEQFF
TRBV7-2	-	13	-	TRBJ1-1	CASSRGGGPEAFF
TRBV20-1	few	14	-	TRBJ2-1	CSARDAGSYNEQFF
TRBV6-4	-	14	TRBD2	TRBJ2-2	CASSELAGTGELFF
TRBV7-2	-	14	-	TRBJ2-2	CASRSAGSTGELFF
TRBV5-1	many	13	TRBD1	TRBJ1-2	CASSPDRVYGYTF
TRBV20-1	many	15	TRBD2	TRBJ2-5	CSARETSGSGETQYF
TRBV6-1	-	14	-	TRBJ1-2	CASRSSMGPRGYTF
TRBV5-1	many	15	-	TRBJ1-2	CASSFHESANYGYTF